Listed below are T cell receptor beta chains from one sample, sequenced in a study of cytomegalovirus exposure and HLA in healthy donors. The repertoire was sequenced with immunoSEQ multiplex PCR; TCRdb's copy has only in-frame clones and lacks some. The sample contains some 170,000 clones, 70% to 85% of which appear only once. The material sequenced was PBMCs. The receptors come from a man in his forties in good health and CMV-seronegative. The CDR3 runs from the conserved cysteine through the conserved F or W. The D gene is left open where the match is weak.

d_call: TRBD2
v_call: TRBV13
cdr3_aa: CASIVTGLARNEQFF

d_call: -
v_call: TRBV30
cdr3_aa: CALDGGTGELFF

d_call: TRBD2
v_call: TRBV2
cdr3_aa: CASRLAGAYNEQFF

d_call: -
v_call: TRBV12-5
cdr3_aa: CASGTYDSHPNTGELFF

d_call: TRBD1
v_call: TRBV27
cdr3_aa: CASSGTGGFPLSTGELFF

d_call: -
v_call: TRBV6-1
cdr3_aa: CASKVRENSPLHF

d_call: -
v_call: TRBV6-1
cdr3_aa: CASSEDIVRGSRDGYTF

d_call: TRBD1
v_call: TRBV7-2
cdr3_aa: CASSSGQGGTDTQYF

d_call: TRBD2
v_call: TRBV9
cdr3_aa: CASSVSSSGDTQYF

d_call: TRBD1
v_call: TRBV5-1
cdr3_aa: CASSLGGTELRGETQYF

d_call: -
v_call: TRBV15
cdr3_aa: CATSRDRGQPQHF

d_call: TRBD1
v_call: TRBV5-1
cdr3_aa: CASSQRTGGLDSPLHF

d_call: -
v_call: TRBV5-6
cdr3_aa: CASSPRGTAEAFF

d_call: TRBD1
v_call: TRBV6-5
cdr3_aa: CASSYDRDRVYYGYTF

d_call: TRBD1
v_call: TRBV7-2
cdr3_aa: CASSFPTGAGETQYF

d_call: TRBD2
v_call: TRBV5-1
cdr3_aa: CASSLAPSGTDTQYF

d_call: TRBD1
v_call: TRBV7-2
cdr3_aa: CASSPRMLGGGEQYF

d_call: TRBD1
v_call: TRBV7-2
cdr3_aa: CASRAPGTGGRNIQYF